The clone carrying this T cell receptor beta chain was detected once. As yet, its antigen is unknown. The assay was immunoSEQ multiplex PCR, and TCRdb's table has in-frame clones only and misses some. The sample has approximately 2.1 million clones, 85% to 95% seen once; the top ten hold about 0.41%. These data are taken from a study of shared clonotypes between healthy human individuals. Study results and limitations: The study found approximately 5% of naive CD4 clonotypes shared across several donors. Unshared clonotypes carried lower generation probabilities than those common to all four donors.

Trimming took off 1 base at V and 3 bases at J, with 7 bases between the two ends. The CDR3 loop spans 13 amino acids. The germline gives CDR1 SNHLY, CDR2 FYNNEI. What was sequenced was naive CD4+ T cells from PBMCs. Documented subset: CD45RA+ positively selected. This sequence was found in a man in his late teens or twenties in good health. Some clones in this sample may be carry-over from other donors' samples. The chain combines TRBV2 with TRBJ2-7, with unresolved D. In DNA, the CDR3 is TGTGCCAGCAGTGAAGAATCCATCTACGAGCAGTACTTC. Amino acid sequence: CASSEESIYEQYF. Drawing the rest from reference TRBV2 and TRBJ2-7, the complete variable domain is EPEVTQTPSHQVTQMGQEVILRCVPISNHLYFYWYRQILGQKVEFLVSFYNNEISEKSEIFDDQFSVERPDGSNFTLKIRSTKLEDSAMYFCASSEESIYEQYFGPGTRLTVT.